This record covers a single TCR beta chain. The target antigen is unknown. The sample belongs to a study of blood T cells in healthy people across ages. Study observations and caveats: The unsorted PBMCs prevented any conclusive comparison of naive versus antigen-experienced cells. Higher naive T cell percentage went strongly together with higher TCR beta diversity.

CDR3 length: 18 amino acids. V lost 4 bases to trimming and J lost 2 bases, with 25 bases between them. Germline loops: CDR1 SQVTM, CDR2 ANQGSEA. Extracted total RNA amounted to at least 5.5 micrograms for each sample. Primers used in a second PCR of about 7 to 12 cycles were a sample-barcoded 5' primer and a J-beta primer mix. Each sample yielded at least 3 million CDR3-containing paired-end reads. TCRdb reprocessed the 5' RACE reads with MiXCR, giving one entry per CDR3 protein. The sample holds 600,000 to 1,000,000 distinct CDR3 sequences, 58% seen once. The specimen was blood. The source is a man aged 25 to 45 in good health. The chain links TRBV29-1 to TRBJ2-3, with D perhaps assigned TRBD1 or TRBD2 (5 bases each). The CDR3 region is CSVGKGYLRKDYTDTQYF. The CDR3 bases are TGCAGCGTTGGTAAGGGGTACCTGAGGAAAGACTACACAGATACGCAGTATTTT.